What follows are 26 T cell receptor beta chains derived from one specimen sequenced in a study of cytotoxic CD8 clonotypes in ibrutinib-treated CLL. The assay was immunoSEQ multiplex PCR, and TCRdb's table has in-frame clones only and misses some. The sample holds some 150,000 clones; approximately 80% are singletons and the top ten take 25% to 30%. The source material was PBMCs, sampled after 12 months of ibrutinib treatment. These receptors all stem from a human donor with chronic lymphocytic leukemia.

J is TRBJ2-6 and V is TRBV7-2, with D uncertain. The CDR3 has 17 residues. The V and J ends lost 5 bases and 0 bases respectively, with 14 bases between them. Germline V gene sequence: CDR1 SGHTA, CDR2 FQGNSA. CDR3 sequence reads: CASSHSARSSGANVLTF. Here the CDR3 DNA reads TGTGCCAGCAGCCATTCGGCTCGGAGCTCTGGGGCCAACGTCCTGACTTTC.

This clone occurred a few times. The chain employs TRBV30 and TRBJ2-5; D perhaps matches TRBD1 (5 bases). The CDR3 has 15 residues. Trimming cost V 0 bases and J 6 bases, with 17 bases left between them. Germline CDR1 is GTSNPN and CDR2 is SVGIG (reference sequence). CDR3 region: CAWSVGVQGFKTQYF. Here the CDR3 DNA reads TGTGCCTGGAGTGTAGGTGTTCAGGGCTTCAAGACCCAGTACTTC.

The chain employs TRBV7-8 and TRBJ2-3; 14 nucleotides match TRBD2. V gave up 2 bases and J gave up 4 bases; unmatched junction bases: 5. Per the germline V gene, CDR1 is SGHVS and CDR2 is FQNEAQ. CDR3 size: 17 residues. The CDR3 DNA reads TGTGCCAGCAGCTTAAAGGGACTAGCGGGAGTGTCAGATACGCAGTATTTT. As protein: CASSLKGLAGVSDTQYF. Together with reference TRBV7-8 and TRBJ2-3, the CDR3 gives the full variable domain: GAGVSQSPRYKVAKRGQDVALRCDPISGHVSLFWYQQALGQGPEFLTYFQNEAQLDKSGLPSDRFFAERPEGSVSTLKIQRTQQEDSAVYLCASSLKGLAGVSDTQYFGPGTRLTVL.

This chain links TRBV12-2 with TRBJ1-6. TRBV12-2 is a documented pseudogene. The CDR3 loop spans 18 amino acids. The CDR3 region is CASRPYIYGPSYNSPLHF. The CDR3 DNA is TGTGCAAGTCGCCCCTATATCTACGGGCCCTCCTATAATTCACCCCTCCACTTT.

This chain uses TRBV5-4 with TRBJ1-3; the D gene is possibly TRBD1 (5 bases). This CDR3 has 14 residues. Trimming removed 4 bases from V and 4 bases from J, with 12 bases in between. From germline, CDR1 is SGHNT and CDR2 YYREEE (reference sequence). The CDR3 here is CASSPGTGGNTIYF. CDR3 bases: TGTGCCAGCAGCCCAGGGACGGGCGGAAACACCATATATTTT.

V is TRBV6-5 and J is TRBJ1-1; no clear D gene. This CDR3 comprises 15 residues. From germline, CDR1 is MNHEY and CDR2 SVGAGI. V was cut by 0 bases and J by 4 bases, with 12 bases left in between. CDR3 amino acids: CASSYSGGWGTEAFF. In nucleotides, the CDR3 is TGTGCCAGCAGTTACTCAGGCGGCTGGGGCACTGAAGCTTTCTTT.

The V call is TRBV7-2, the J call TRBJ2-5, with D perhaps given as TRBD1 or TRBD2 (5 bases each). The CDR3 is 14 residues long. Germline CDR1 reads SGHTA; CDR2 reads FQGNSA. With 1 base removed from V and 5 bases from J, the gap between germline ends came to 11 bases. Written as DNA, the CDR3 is TGTGCCAGCAGCTTAGGAGGGGCACCGGAGACCCAGTACTTC. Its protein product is CASSLGGAPETQYF.

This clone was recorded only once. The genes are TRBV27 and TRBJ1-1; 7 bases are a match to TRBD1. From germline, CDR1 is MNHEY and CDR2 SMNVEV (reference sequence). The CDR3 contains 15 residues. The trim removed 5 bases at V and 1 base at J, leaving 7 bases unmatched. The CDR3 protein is CASSEKTGSNTEAFF. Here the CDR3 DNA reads TGTGCCAGCAGTGAAAAGACAGGGTCGAACACTGAAGCTTTCTTT.

The CDR3 spells CASSDGGNEQFF. The CDR3 DNA sequence: TGTGCCAGCAGCGACGGGGGAAATGAGCAGTTCTTC. The V call is TRBV6-4, the J call TRBJ2-1; TRBD2 is a possible D gene (6 bases). This CDR3 spans 12 amino acids. V was shortened by 6 bases and J by 7 bases, with 10 bases between the two germline ends. Germline V gene sequence: CDR1 MRHNA, CDR2 SNTAGT.

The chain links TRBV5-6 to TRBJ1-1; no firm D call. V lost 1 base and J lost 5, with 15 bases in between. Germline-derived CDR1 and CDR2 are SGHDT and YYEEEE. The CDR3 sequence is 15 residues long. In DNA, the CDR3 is TGTGCCAGCAGCTTGCTGACAACGGGAGGGACTGAAGCTTTCTTT. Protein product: CASSLLTTGGTEAFF.

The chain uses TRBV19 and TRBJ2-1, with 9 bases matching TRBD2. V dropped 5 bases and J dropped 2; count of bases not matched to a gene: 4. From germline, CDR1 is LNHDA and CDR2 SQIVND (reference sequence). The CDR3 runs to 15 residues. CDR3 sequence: CASSSGLAAYNEQFF. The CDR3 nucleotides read TGTGCCAGTAGTTCGGGACTAGCCGCCTACAATGAGCAGTTCTTC. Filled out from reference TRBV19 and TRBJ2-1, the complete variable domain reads DGGITQSPKYLFRKEGQNVTLSCEQNLNHDAMYWYRQDPGQGLRLIYYSQIVNDFQKGDIAEGYSVSREKKESFPLTVTSAQKNPTAFYLCASSSGLAAYNEQFFGPGTRLTVL.

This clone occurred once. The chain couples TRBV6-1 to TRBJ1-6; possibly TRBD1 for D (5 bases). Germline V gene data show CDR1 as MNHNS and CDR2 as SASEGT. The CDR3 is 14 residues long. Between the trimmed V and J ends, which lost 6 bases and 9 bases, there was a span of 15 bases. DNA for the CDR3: TGTGCCAGCAGATACGAAACAGGTGTTTCACCCCTCCACTTT. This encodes CASRYETGVSPLHF.

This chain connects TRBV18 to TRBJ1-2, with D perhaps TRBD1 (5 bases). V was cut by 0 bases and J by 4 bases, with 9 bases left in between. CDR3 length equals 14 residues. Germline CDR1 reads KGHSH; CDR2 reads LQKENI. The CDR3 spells CASSPPDSPYGYTF. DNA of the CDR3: TGTGCCAGCTCACCACCTGACAGCCCCTATGGCTACACCTTC.

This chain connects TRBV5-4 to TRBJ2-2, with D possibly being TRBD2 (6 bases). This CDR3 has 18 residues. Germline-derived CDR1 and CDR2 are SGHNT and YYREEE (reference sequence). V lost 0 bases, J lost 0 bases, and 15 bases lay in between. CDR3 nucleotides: TGTGCCAGCAGCTTGGGAAACCTAGCGTTTTCGAACACCGGGGAGCTGTTTTTT. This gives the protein CASSLGNLAFSNTGELFF.

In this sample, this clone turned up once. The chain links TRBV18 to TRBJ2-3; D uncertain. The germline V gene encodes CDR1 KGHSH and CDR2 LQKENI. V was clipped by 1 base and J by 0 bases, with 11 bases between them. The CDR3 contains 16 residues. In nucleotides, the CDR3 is TGTGCCAGCTCACCACGACCGGGTCCTAGCACAGATACGCAGTATTTT. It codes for CASSPRPGPSTDTQYF.

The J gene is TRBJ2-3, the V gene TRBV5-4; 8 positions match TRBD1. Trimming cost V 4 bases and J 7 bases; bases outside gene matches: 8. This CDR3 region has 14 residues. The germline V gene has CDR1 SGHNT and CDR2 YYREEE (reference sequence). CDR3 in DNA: TGTGCCAGCAGCCCTGGACAGGGAAGAAATACGCAGTATTTT. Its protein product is CASSPGQGRNTQYF.

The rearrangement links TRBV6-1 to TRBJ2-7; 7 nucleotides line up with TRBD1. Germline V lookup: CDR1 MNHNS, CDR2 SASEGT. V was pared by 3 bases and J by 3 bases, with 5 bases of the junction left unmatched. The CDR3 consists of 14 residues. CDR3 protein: CASSETGLYYEQYF. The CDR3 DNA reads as TGTGCCAGCAGTGAGACAGGGCTCTACTACGAGCAGTACTTC.

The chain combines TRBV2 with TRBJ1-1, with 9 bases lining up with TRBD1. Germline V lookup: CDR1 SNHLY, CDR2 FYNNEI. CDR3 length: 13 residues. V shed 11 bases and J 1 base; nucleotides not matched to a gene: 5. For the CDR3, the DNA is TGTGCCGGGACAGGGAGGGGGAACACTGAAGCTTTCTTT. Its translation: CAGTGRGNTEAFF.

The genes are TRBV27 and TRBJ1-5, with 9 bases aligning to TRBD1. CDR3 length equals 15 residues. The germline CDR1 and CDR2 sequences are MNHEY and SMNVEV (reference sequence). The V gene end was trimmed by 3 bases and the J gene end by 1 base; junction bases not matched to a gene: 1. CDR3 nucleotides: TGTGCCAGCAGTTTCGGGACAGGGAGCAATCAGCCCCAGCATTTT. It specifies CASSFGTGSNQPQHF.

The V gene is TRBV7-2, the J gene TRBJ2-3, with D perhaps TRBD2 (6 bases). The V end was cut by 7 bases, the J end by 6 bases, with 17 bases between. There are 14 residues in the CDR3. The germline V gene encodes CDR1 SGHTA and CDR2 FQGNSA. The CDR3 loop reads CASTWRGERDTQYF. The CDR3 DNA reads TGTGCCAGCACGTGGCGGGGCGAAAGGGATACGCAGTATTTT.

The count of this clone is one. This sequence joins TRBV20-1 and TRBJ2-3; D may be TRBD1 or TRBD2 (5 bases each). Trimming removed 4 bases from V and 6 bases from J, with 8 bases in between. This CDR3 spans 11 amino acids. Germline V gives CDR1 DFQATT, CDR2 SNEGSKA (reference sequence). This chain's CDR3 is CSATWGDTQYF. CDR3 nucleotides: TGCAGTGCTACCTGGGGGGATACGCAGTATTTT.

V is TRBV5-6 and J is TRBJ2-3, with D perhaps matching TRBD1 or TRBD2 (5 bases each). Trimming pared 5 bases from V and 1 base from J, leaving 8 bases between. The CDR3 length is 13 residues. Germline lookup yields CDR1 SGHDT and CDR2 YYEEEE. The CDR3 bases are TGTGCCAGCAGTAGGGACCGCACAGATACGCAGTATTTT. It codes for CASSRDRTDTQYF.

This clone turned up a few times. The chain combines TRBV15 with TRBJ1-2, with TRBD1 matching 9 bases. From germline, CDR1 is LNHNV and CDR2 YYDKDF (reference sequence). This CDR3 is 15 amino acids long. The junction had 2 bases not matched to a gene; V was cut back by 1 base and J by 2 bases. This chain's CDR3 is CATSRGDRANYGYTF. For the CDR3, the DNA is TGTGCCACCAGCAGAGGGGACAGGGCCAACTATGGCTACACCTTC.

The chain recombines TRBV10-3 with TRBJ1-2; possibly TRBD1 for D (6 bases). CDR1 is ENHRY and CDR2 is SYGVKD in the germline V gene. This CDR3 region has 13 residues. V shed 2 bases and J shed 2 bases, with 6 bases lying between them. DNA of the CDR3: TGTGCCATCAGTGAGACAGGGAACTATGGCTACACCTTC. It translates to CAISETGNYGYTF.

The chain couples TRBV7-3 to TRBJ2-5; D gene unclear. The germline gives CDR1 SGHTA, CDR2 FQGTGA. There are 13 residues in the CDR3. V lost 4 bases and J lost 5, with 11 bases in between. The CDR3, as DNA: TGTGCCAGCAGCTGGATAGAAGGGGAGACCCAGTACTTC. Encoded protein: CASSWIEGETQYF.

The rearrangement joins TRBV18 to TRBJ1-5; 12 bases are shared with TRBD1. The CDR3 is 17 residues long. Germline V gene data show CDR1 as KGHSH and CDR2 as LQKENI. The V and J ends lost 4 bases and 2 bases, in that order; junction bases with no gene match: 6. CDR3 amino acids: CASSQLGQGAGNQPQHF. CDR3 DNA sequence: TGTGCCAGCTCACAATTGGGACAGGGGGCCGGCAATCAGCCCCAGCATTTT.